A single sample is the source of the 25 T cell receptor beta chains below, sequenced in a study of persistence of HIV-infected CD4 T cells. The immunoSEQ assay was version 4, run in survey mode. Assay used: immunoSEQ multiplex PCR; TCRdb lists only in-frame clones, some missing. The sample has tens of thousands of clones; just under 75% are singletons. Cells were stimulated with overlapping HIV-1 Gag 15-mer peptides. CD40L/CD69 double-negative CD45RO-high memory CD4+ T cells were collected. Their recognized antigens are unknown. The sample in question was CD4+ T cells sorted from PBMCs after roughly 18-hour stimulation, obtained from a patient who received antiretroviral therapy. The receptors shown here come from an adult man with HIV who was CMV-seropositive.

This clone was counted a few times. The gene calls are TRBV5-1 and TRBJ1-1; TRBD1 is a possible D gene (5 bases). Germline lookup yields CDR1 SGHRS and CDR2 YFSETQ. V was shortened by 4 bases and J by 0 bases, with 16 bases between the two germline ends. There are 16 residues in the CDR3. DNA for the CDR3: TGCGCCAGCAGCATGGCGCAGGGCCTTATGAACACTGAAGCTTTCTTT. Amino acids: CASSMAQGLMNTEAFF.

This rearrangement joins TRBV9 to TRBJ1-2, with D uncertain. CDR1 and CDR2 from the germline V gene are SGDLS and YYNGEE. The CDR3 has 12 residues. V lost 3 bases and J 4 bases, leaving 7 bases between the germline ends. The DNA of the CDR3 is TGTGCCAGCAGCGCCTCTGGCTATGGCTACACCTTC. Its translation is CASSASGYGYTF.

The V gene is TRBV5-1, the J gene TRBJ1-1; unclear D gene. V lost 6 bases to trimming and J lost 3 bases, with 12 bases between them. This CDR3 has 13 amino acids. Germline V lookup: CDR1 SGHRS, CDR2 YFSETQ. The CDR3 reads CASKLESYTEAFF. CDR3 DNA sequence: TGCGCCAGCAAGCTCGAGAGTTACACTGAAGCTTTCTTT.

The chain carries TRBV5-6 and TRBJ1-2; maybe TRBD1 (6 bases). Trimming cost V 1 base and J 7 bases, with 20 bases left between them. The germline gives CDR1 SGHDT, CDR2 YYEEEE. CDR3 length equals 16 residues. The CDR3 coding sequence is TGTGCCAGCAGCTTGCTCTCGGGGGGGCGTTTTGGTGGCTACACCTTC. It yields the protein CASSLLSGGRFGGYTF.

The J gene is TRBJ2-2, the V gene TRBV2; D remains ambiguous. V lost 5 bases and J lost 5, with 9 bases in between. The CDR3 totals 13 residues. Germline assignment: CDR1 SNHLY and CDR2 FYNNEI. This CDR3 is CASSRQDTGELFF. The CDR3, as DNA: TGTGCCAGCAGTCGTCAGGATACCGGGGAGCTGTTTTTT.

The J gene is TRBJ1-1, the V gene TRBV19; D might be TRBD1 (5 bases). This CDR3 has 12 amino acids. CDR1 LNHDA and CDR2 SQIVND come from the germline V gene (reference sequence). V was shortened by 3 bases and J by 6 bases, with 8 bases between the two germline ends. CDR3 loop: CASSMGESEAFF. CDR3 DNA sequence: TGTGCCAGTAGTATGGGGGAGTCTGAAGCTTTCTTT.

The chain uses TRBV5-4 and TRBJ1-1, with D possibly TRBD1 on 6 matching bases. This CDR3 is built from 17 residues. Germline-derived CDR1 and CDR2 are SGHNT and YYREEE (reference sequence). The V end was cut by 3 bases, the J end by 3 bases, with 21 bases between. CDR3 sequence reads: CASSSPWDTQRDTEAFF. CDR3 bases: TGTGCCAGCAGCTCCCCGTGGGACACCCAACGGGACACTGAAGCTTTCTTT.

This clone was seen more than once but under ten times. V usage is TRBV3-1 (or the pseudogene TRBV3-2) and J usage is TRBJ1-3; no reliable D call. The ends were cut back, 1 base at V and 0 bases at J, with 7 bases in the middle. This CDR3 is 15 amino acids long. Germline lookup yields CDR1 LGHDT and CDR2 YNNKEL (reference sequence). CDR3 coding DNA: TGTGCCAGCAGCCAAGTCGCGTACTCTGGAAACACCATATATTTT. Amino acids: CASSQVAYSGNTIYF.

This clone was seen only a few times. V and J are TRBV6-5 and TRBJ2-1, with D perhaps TRBD1 (6 bases). The CDR3 loop spans 11 amino acids. With 7 bases removed from V and 8 bases from J, the gap between germline ends came to 9 bases. Germline values: CDR1 MNHEY, CDR2 SVGAGI. This CDR3 reads CASKSGDEQFF. CDR3 in DNA: TGTGCCAGCAAGTCAGGGGATGAGCAGTTCTTC.

The gene calls are TRBV6-5 and TRBJ2-1; D may match TRBD1 or TRBD2 (5 bases each). CDR1 MNHEY and CDR2 SVGAGI come from the germline V gene. The CDR3 has 13 residues. The V end lost 6 bases, the J end lost 5 bases, and 11 bases lay between the germline ends. CDR3 DNA sequence: TGTGCCAGCAGCTCGGGACGGCACAATGAGCAGTTCTTC. It encodes CASSSGRHNEQFF.

This clone has just a few counts. This chain joins TRBV7-9 and TRBJ1-3, with no clear D. This CDR3 has 15 residues. With 2 bases removed from V and 0 bases from J, the gap between germline ends came to 8 bases. The germline CDR1 and CDR2 sequences are SEHNR and FQNEAQ (reference sequence). CDR3 loop: CASSLLASSGNTIYF. CDR3 DNA sequence: TGTGCCAGCAGCTTACTGGCGTCCTCTGGAAACACCATATATTTT.

This chain joins TRBV18 and TRBJ2-3; weak D call: TRBD1 (5 bases). The germline V and J ends were trimmed by 0 bases and 0 bases, with 7 bases remaining between them. CDR1 is KGHSH and CDR2 is LQKENI in the germline V gene. This CDR3 has 15 amino acids. CDR3 DNA: TGTGCCAGCTCACCACCGAGACAGAGCACAGATACGCAGTATTTT. Translated, it gives CASSPPRQSTDTQYF.

V usage is TRBV5-4 and J usage is TRBJ2-6; TRBD1 or TRBD2 may be the D gene (5 bases each). V was cut by 1 base and J by 4 bases, with 15 bases left in between. CDR1 is SGHNT and CDR2 is YYREEE in the germline V gene (reference sequence). There are 17 residues in the CDR3. CDR3 in amino acids: CASSLMGQGAGANVLTF. Written as DNA, the CDR3 is TGTGCCAGCAGCTTGATGGGGCAGGGAGCAGGGGCCAACGTCCTGACTTTC.

The chain joins TRBV20-1 to TRBJ1-3, with unresolved D. There are 14 residues in the CDR3. Deletions cut 3 bases from V and 0 bases from J, with 9 bases between. Germline V gives CDR1 DFQATT, CDR2 SNEGSKA (reference sequence). The CDR3 coding sequence is TGCAGTGCTAGTCCCGGTTTCTCTGGAAACACCATATATTTT. Translated, it gives CSASPGFSGNTIYF.

This sequence joins TRBV6-1 and TRBJ2-6; D is undetermined. This CDR3 is 15 amino acids long. V was cut by 8 bases and J by 0 bases, with 11 bases left in between. Germline CDR1 reads MNHNS; CDR2 reads SASEGT. Written as DNA, the CDR3 is TGTGCCAGCCTCGGACGGCCCTCTGGGGCCAACGTCCTGACTTTC. Its protein product is CASLGRPSGANVLTF.

The chain links TRBV24-1 to TRBJ2-6; D call uncertain. Trimming took off 9 bases at V and 4 bases at J, with 12 bases between the two ends. This CDR3 contains 14 residues. Germline-derived CDR1 and CDR2 are KGHDR and SFDVKD. CDR3 region: CATRASEGANVLTF. CDR3 bases: TGTGCCACCCGCGCCTCTGAGGGGGCCAACGTCCTGACTTTC.

V usage is TRBV5-6 and J usage is TRBJ2-3, with TRBD2 matching over 7 bases. The junction had 8 bases not matched to a gene; V was cut back by 3 bases and J by 7 bases. The CDR3 totals 14 residues. Germline-derived CDR1 and CDR2 are SGHDT and YYEEEE. CDR3: CASSSLRLAYTQYF. CDR3 nucleotide sequence: TGTGCCAGCAGCTCCCTTCGACTAGCCTATACGCAGTATTTT.

This sequence joins TRBV29-1 and TRBJ1-5; possibly TRBD1 for D (5 bases). V lost 4 bases to trimming and J lost 1 base, with 17 bases between them. Germline-derived CDR1 and CDR2 are SQVTM and ANQGSEA. The CDR3 has 16 amino acids. The CDR3 loop is CSVVIGGDRSNQPQHF. CDR3 sequence (DNA): TGCAGCGTTGTAATCGGGGGGGATAGGAGCAATCAGCCCCAGCATTTT.

The rearrangement joins TRBV3-1 (or the pseudogene TRBV3-2) to TRBJ1-1; D unclear. This CDR3 is built from 11 residues. V lost 5 bases and J 5 bases, leaving 6 bases between the germline ends. The germline CDR1 and CDR2 sequences are LGHDT and YNNKEL (reference sequence). This CDR3 is CASSWETEAFF. As DNA, the CDR3 is TGTGCCAGCAGCTGGGAGACTGAAGCTTTCTTT.

The chain carries TRBV27 and TRBJ1-6; D is perhaps TRBD1 (5 bases). Between the trimmed V and J ends, which lost 5 bases and 6 bases, there was a span of 23 bases. This CDR3 is built from 18 residues. Germline V CDR1 and CDR2: MNHEY, SMNVEV (reference sequence). The CDR3: CASSPTPGTASINSPLHF. The DNA of the CDR3 is TGTGCCAGCAGTCCTACGCCCGGGACTGCCAGTATTAATTCACCCCTCCACTTT.

CDR3 residues: CASSPQPGSNQPQHF. Here the CDR3 DNA reads TGTGCCAGCAGCCCCCAACCCGGTAGCAATCAGCCCCAGCATTTT. V and J are TRBV3-1 (or the pseudogene TRBV3-2) and TRBJ1-5; D remains ambiguous. Germline V gene data show CDR1 as LGHDT and CDR2 as YNNKEL (reference sequence). V lost 4 bases and J 0 bases, leaving 10 bases between the germline ends. This CDR3 contains 15 residues.

The chain recombines TRBV7-2 with TRBJ1-2; 7 bases map to TRBD1. The V segment lost 4 bases and the J segment 3 bases; nucleotides outside the gene matches: 5. The germline CDR1 and CDR2 sequences are SGHTA and FQGNSA. This CDR3 contains 14 residues. The CDR3 here is CASSSRTGDYGYTF. CDR3 sequence (DNA): TGTGCCAGCAGCTCGCGGACAGGCGACTATGGCTACACCTTC.

This chain links TRBV9 with TRBJ1-3, with no clear D. V dropped 4 bases and J dropped 0 bases, with 14 bases sitting between them. The CDR3 length is 16 residues. The germline CDR1 and CDR2 sequences are SGDLS and YYNGEE. CDR3 nucleotide sequence: TGTGCCAGCAGCCCTCGCCGGCTCAGCTCTGGAAACACCATATATTTT. It specifies CASSPRRLSSGNTIYF.

The chain uses TRBV6-5 and TRBJ2-3; D ambiguous. Germline V CDR1 and CDR2: MNHEY, SVGAGI. With 2 bases removed from V and 2 bases from J, the gap between germline ends came to 8 bases. The CDR3 is made up of 14 amino acids. CDR3 amino acids: CASSYGDTTDTQYF. The CDR3 DNA sequence: TGTGCCAGCAGTTACGGGGATACCACAGATACGCAGTATTTT.

The sample holds a few counts of this clone. The V and J genes are TRBV3-1 (or the pseudogene TRBV3-2) and TRBJ2-2; D may match TRBD1 or TRBD2 (7 bases each). CDR3 length: 17 residues. Germline values: CDR1 LGHDT, CDR2 YNNKEL (reference sequence). The ends were cut back, 2 bases at V and 6 bases at J, with 19 bases in the middle. CDR3 nucleotides: TGTGCCAGCAGCCAACTCTGGGGGGGACAGCGGGCCGGGGAGCTGTTTTTT. This gives the protein CASSQLWGGQRAGELFF.